This T cell receptor beta chain was captured in a study of blood T cell repertoires in COVID-19. For the study at large: Material from acute and convalescent COVID-19 was sourced from the United States, Italy and Spain. PBMCs, B-cell-depleted T cells, or T cells provided the cDNA or gDNA that made up the material.

The length of the CDR3 is 15 residues. CDR1 is SGHAT and CDR2 is FQDESV in the germline V gene (reference sequence). V shed 4 bases and J shed 1 base, with 13 bases lying between them. Authors' methods: Scientists estimated how many nucleated cells there were by amplifying reference gene primers. Generated by immunoSEQ multiplex PCR, the TCRdb table keeps only in-frame clones and is missing some. V, J and clone size are those of that table, while D and trimming were read from the DNA. The table lists over 200,000 clones, roughly 80% of them singletons, with about 5% in the top ten. The V call is TRBV11-1, the J call TRBJ1-1; TRBD1 is a possible D gene (6 bases). The receptor was derived from a human donor in a cohort sampled during active COVID-19. The specimen was peripheral blood. CDR3 coding DNA: TGTGCCAGCAGCTGGGCAGGGGCCAGGAACACTGAAGCTTTCTTT. It specifies CASSWAGARNTEAFF.